These 28 T cell receptor beta chains were all obtained from the same sample, sequenced in a study of cytomegalovirus exposure and HLA in healthy donors. The PCR had 60 Vbeta and 13 Jbeta primers. The method was immunoSEQ multiplex PCR; TCRdb's version includes in-frame clones alone and lacks a portion of them. The sample records about 150,000 clones, over 60% being singletons. Material for sequencing was PBMCs. The receptor set was obtained from a woman in her twenties or thirties in good health and CMV-seropositive.

The chain employs TRBV5-4 and TRBJ2-3, with 8 bases fitting TRBD2. Germline V gene sequence: CDR1 SGHNT, CDR2 YYREEE (reference sequence). The CDR3 is 18 residues long. The V segment lost 4 bases and the J segment 3 bases; nucleotides outside the gene matches: 16. The CDR3 reads CASSPARSGVSVTDTQYF. CDR3 nucleotides: TGTGCCAGCAGCCCCGCCCGTAGCGGGGTCTCCGTTACAGATACGCAGTATTTT.

The chain uses TRBV30 and TRBJ1-5; 7 bases align to TRBD1. Per the germline V gene, CDR1 is GTSNPN and CDR2 is SVGIG (reference sequence). Unmatched junction bases numbered 18, after V lost 0 bases and J lost 4 bases. The CDR3 covers 19 residues. CDR3 in DNA: TGTGCCTGGAGTGTAAGGGGGGCCCTTACAGGGGTTCGGAATCAGCCCCAGCATTTT. Amino acids: CAWSVRGALTGVRNQPQHF. The full variable domain, its missing parts supplied by reference TRBV30 and TRBJ1-5, is SQTIHQWPATLVQPVGSPLSLECTVEGTSNPNLYWYRQAAGRGLQLLFYSVGIGQISSEVPQNLSASRPQDRQFILSSKKLLLSDSGFYLCAWSVRGALTGVRNQPQHFGDGTRLSIL.

The rearrangement joins TRBV21-1 to TRBJ1-2; TRBD1, as called in the table, went unchecked against the DNA. TRBV21-1 is labeled a pseudogene. The CDR3 has 16 residues. CDR3 residues: CAGKVVQGWVEDGYTF. The CDR3 nucleotides are TGTGCCGGCAAGGTTGTTCAGGGGTGGGTGGAGGATGGCTACACCTTC.

Details on this clone: At the DNA level, this CDR3 is encoded by other sequences in the same sample as well. This chain connects TRBV7-9 to TRBJ2-5, with 7 bases lining up with TRBD2. Germline loops: CDR1 SEHNR, CDR2 FQNEAQ (reference sequence). CDR3 length equals 13 residues. The junction had 3 bases not matched to a gene; V was cut back by 3 bases and J by 5 bases. The CDR3 reads CASSFAGEETQYF. CDR3 nucleotides: TGTGCCAGCAGCTTTGCGGGGGAGGAGACCCAGTACTTC.

This clone was counted a few times. The V gene is TRBV5-5, the J gene TRBJ1-4, with D unresolved. The CDR3 runs 13 residues. CDR1 SGHKS and CDR2 YYEKEE come from the germline V gene (reference sequence). Trimming shortened V by 1 base and J by 6 bases, and 7 bases separated the two germline ends. The DNA for the CDR3 is TGTGCCAGCAGCTTGTCAGGATATGAAAAACTGTTTTTT. Its translation: CASSLSGYEKLFF.

The gene calls are TRBV5-1 and TRBJ2-7; 12 bases are a match to TRBD1. V gave up 3 bases and J gave up 4 bases; unmatched junction bases: 5. In germline, CDR1 is SGHRS, CDR2 YFSETQ. This CDR3 has 15 residues. This chain's CDR3 is CASSSPGQGAYEQYF. DNA of the CDR3: TGCGCCAGCAGCTCCCCGGGACAGGGGGCGTACGAGCAGTACTTC.

The chain links TRBV7-8 to TRBJ1-5; the D gene is possibly TRBD1 (5 bases). Per germline, CDR1 SGHVS and CDR2 FQNEAQ. This CDR3 region has 15 residues. Trimming left V 4 bases short and J 8 bases short, with 18 bases between. The CDR3: CASSWGRVGPEPQHF. In DNA form, the CDR3 reads TGTGCCAGCAGCTGGGGCAGGGTTGGCCCCGAGCCCCAGCATTTT.

This clone has more than one count but fewer than ten. The chain uses TRBV7-8 and TRBJ1-2; no clear D gene. The CDR3 extends over 12 amino acids. Trimming shortened V by 3 bases and J by 6 bases, and 8 bases separated the two germline ends. Germline lookup yields CDR1 SGHVS and CDR2 FQNEAQ. As DNA, the CDR3 is TGTGCCAGCAGCTTCTCCGAGAATGGCTACACCTTC. Translation gives CASSFSENGYTF.

This rearrangement joins TRBV27 to TRBJ1-3; 7 bases line up with TRBD1. After removal of 7 bases from V and 3 bases from J, the junction contained 3 bases not matched to a gene. CDR3 length equals 13 residues. Germline V lookup: CDR1 MNHEY, CDR2 SMNVEV (reference sequence). The CDR3 DNA follows: TGTGCCAGCAAGGGGGCTGTTGGAAACACCATATATTTT. Translation gives CASKGAVGNTIYF.

This chain joins TRBV7-9 and TRBJ1-2, with a tentative D call TRBD1 (6 bases). Trimming removed 1 base from V and 4 bases from J, with 13 bases in between. Germline CDR1 SEHNR, CDR2 FQNEAQ (reference sequence). The CDR3 runs 15 residues. CDR3 sequence (DNA): TGTGCCAGCAGCTTAGACAGGGAGGGTTCCTATGGCTACACCTTC. It specifies CASSLDREGSYGYTF.

This chain joins TRBV10-3 and TRBJ2-6, with D perhaps TRBD2 (5 bases). V lost 3 bases and J lost 2, with 5 bases in between. This CDR3 region has 14 residues. CDR1 is ENHRY, CDR2 SYGVKD, per germline. Written as DNA, the CDR3 is TGTGCCATCAGTGACGGGGCTGGGGCCAACGTCCTGACTTTC. Translation gives CAISDGAGANVLTF.

The chain is built from TRBV9 and TRBJ1-1; D unresolved. From germline, CDR1 is SGDLS and CDR2 YYNGEE. This CDR3 has 13 residues. V was clipped by 4 bases and J by 1 base, with 8 bases between them. The CDR3 reads CASSLPPNTEAFF. CDR3 nucleotide sequence: TGTGCCAGCAGCCTTCCCCCGAACACTGAAGCTTTCTTT.

The chain uses TRBV19 and TRBJ1-3; 7 nucleotides align to TRBD1. The CDR3 runs to 15 residues. Germline V gene sequence: CDR1 LNHDA, CDR2 SQIVND (reference sequence). J lost 0 bases, V lost 10 bases, and 9 bases had no gene match. In DNA form, the CDR3 reads TGTGCCACCAGACAGGGATTGTTCTCTGGAAACACCATATATTTT. Translation gives CATRQGLFSGNTIYF.

This chain joins TRBV5-1 and TRBJ2-2, with 8 bases lining up with TRBD2. V was pared by 4 bases and J by 4 bases, with 9 bases of the junction left unmatched. From germline, CDR1 is SGHRS and CDR2 YFSETQ. This CDR3 comprises 16 residues. Here the CDR3 reads CASSAASGGVTGELFF. CDR3 DNA sequence: TGCGCCAGCAGCGCCGCGAGCGGGGGAGTCACCGGGGAGCTGTTTTTT.

The V call is TRBV2, the J call TRBJ2-7; tentative D call: TRBD1 (6 bases). The CDR3 runs to 13 residues. CDR1 is SNHLY, CDR2 FYNNEI, per germline. Trimming removed 4 bases from V and 1 base from J, with 8 bases in between. The chain's CDR3 is CASSGTGSYEQYF. CDR3 in DNA: TGTGCCAGCAGTGGAACAGGGTCCTACGAGCAGTACTTC.

In its sample, this clone was seen a few times. The chain carries TRBV5-1 and TRBJ2-1, with D perhaps matching TRBD1 (5 bases). V lost 4 bases to trimming and J lost 9 bases, with 8 bases between them. Germline assignment: CDR1 SGHRS and CDR2 YFSETQ. The CDR3 runs 11 residues. CDR3 in amino acids: CASSAQGEQFF. CDR3 coding DNA: TGCGCCAGCAGCGCGCAGGGTGAGCAGTTCTTC.

The chain has TRBV2 and TRBJ1-2, with D maybe TRBD1 (6 bases). Germline values: CDR1 SNHLY, CDR2 FYNNEI. Trimming pared 3 bases from V and 5 bases from J, leaving 13 bases between. The CDR3 consists of 14 residues. This CDR3 reads CASSDGGRGYGYTF. The CDR3 DNA follows: TGTGCCAGCAGTGATGGGGGCAGGGGATATGGCTACACCTTC.

The chain has TRBV7-8 and TRBJ2-5; 11 bases are a match to TRBD2. The germline V gene encodes CDR1 SGHVS and CDR2 FQNEAQ. This CDR3 is 19 amino acids long. V trimming: 4 bases; J trimming: 4 bases; junction bases outside the gene matches: 17. The CDR3 nucleotides are TGTGCCAGCAGCTATTACAGACTAGCGGGGTTAAAGTTCTTAGAGACCCAGTACTTC. Amino acid sequence: CASSYYRLAGLKFLETQYF. The variable domain in full, completed from reference TRBV7-8 and TRBJ2-5, reads GAGVSQSPRYKVAKRGQDVALRCDPISGHVSLFWYQQALGQGPEFLTYFQNEAQLDKSGLPSDRFFAERPEGSVSTLKIQRTQQEDSAVYLCASSYYRLAGLKFLETQYFGPGTRLLVL.

This chain links TRBV5-1 with TRBJ2-5; 9 bases agree with TRBD2. This CDR3 has 14 amino acids. Germline lookup yields CDR1 SGHRS and CDR2 YFSETQ. The trim removed 4 bases at V and 5 bases at J, leaving 6 bases unmatched. This CDR3 is CASSGGGGAETQYF. The CDR3 bases are TGCGCCAGCAGCGGCGGCGGGGGGGCGGAGACCCAGTACTTC.

The table lists this clone with a few counts. V and J are TRBV29-1 and TRBJ2-2, with D tentatively TRBD1 (6 bases). Germline lookup yields CDR1 SQVTM and CDR2 ANQGSEA. The length of the CDR3 is 15 residues. Trimming shortened V by 4 bases and J by 5 bases, and 17 bases separated the two germline ends. CDR3 in amino acids: CSVGLGQKRTGELFF. The DNA for the CDR3 is TGCAGCGTTGGGCTTGGACAGAAAAGAACCGGGGAGCTGTTTTTT.

The rearrangement links TRBV11-3 to TRBJ1-2; no clear D. The CDR3 extends over 14 amino acids. The V gene's germline CDR1 is SGHNT and CDR2 YENEEA. V shed 5 bases and J shed 3 bases, with 13 bases lying between them. The CDR3 region has the DNA TGTGCCAGCAGCCCTAGTTGGGTGGACTATGGCTACACCTTC. Translation: CASSPSWVDYGYTF.

This chain uses TRBV5-4 with TRBJ2-7; TRBD1 aligns across 8 bases. This CDR3 has 15 amino acids. Germline values: CDR1 SGHNT, CDR2 YYREEE (reference sequence). J gave up 8 bases and V 2 bases, and 12 bases lay outside the gene matches. CDR3 bases: TGTGCCAGCAGCTTCGGGGGCCAGGGGGCGTCGAAGCAGTACTTC. Translated: CASSFGGQGASKQYF.

This clone occurred once. V and J are TRBV10-3 and TRBJ1-5; 9 bases are a match to TRBD1. Germline CDR1 and CDR2: ENHRY and SYGVKD. This CDR3 has 15 amino acids. J lost 5 bases, V lost 3 bases, and 5 bases had no gene match. The CDR3 loop reads CAISEGTGRDQPQHF. CDR3 DNA: TGTGCCATCAGTGAAGGGACAGGGCGAGATCAGCCCCAGCATTTT.

The rearrangement joins TRBV4-1 to TRBJ1-1; D is possibly TRBD1 (5 bases). Trimming removed 0 bases at V and 5 bases at J, with 13 bases between. The CDR3 loop spans 15 amino acids. The V gene's germline CDR1 is MGHRA and CDR2 YSYEKL. The CDR3 sequence: CASSQDPGQETEAFF. The CDR3 DNA follows: TGCGCCAGCAGCCAAGATCCAGGGCAGGAAACTGAAGCTTTCTTT.

This chain links TRBV7-9 with TRBJ2-7; TRBD2 matches at 10 bases. This CDR3 has 16 residues. The germline V gene has CDR1 SEHNR and CDR2 FQNEAQ (reference sequence). V shed 5 bases, J shed 0 bases, and the junction held 7 bases outside the gene matches. Written as DNA, the CDR3 is TGTGCCAGCAGCCCCCGGACTAGCGGAAGCTCCTACGAGCAGTACTTC. Translated: CASSPRTSGSSYEQYF.

The chain carries TRBV5-6 and TRBJ2-2; 8 bases are a match to TRBD1. The CDR3 spans 17 residues. The junction had 8 bases not matched to a gene; V was cut back by 2 bases and J by 2 bases. The germline gives CDR1 SGHDT, CDR2 YYEEEE. CDR3 residues: CASSFGPGQENTGELFF. The CDR3 nucleotides read TGTGCCAGCAGCTTCGGACCGGGACAGGAAAACACCGGGGAGCTGTTTTTT.

Note on this clone: Relative to the germline gene, one junction end is altered; a read error may explain this. At the DNA level, this CDR3 is encoded by other sequences in the same sample as well. The gene calls are TRBV25-1 and TRBJ1-6; a possible D gene is TRBD1 (5 bases). Germline V CDR1 and CDR2: MGHDK, SYGVNS. The CDR3 has 15 amino acids. The CDR3 is CASRPPGGTNSPLHF. As DNA, the CDR3 is TGTGCCAGCAGGCCCCCGGGGGGTACCAATTCCCCCCTCCACTTT.

The chain recombines TRBV5-5 with TRBJ1-1; D uncertain. The CDR3 is made up of 18 amino acids. V gave up 2 bases and J gave up 0 bases, with 20 bases separating them. Germline-derived CDR1 and CDR2 are SGHKS and YYEKEE (reference sequence). The CDR3, as DNA: TGTGCCAGCAGCTTTCGACCGAATCGCGGGATTCTGAACACTGAAGCTTTCTTT. Translated, it gives CASSFRPNRGILNTEAFF. Together with reference TRBV5-5 and TRBJ1-1, the CDR3 gives the full variable domain: DAGVTQSPTHLIKTRGQQVTLRCSPISGHKSVSWYQQVLGQGPQFIFQYYEKEERGRGNFPDRFSARQFPNYSSELNVNALLLGDSALYLCASSFRPNRGILNTEAFFGQGTRLTVV.